This T cell receptor beta chain was identified during a study of Graves' ophthalmopathy and Graves' hyperthyroidism. There are many counts of this clonotype. Amplifying from RNA transcripts, the study obtained TCR beta CDR3 regions. HTBI primers primed a first-round RT-PCR, and a second-round multiplex PCR followed. TCRdb re-called the multiplex PCR reads with MiXCR, one entry per CDR3 protein. The sample carries about 400,000 distinct CDR3 sequences, about 18% recorded once. Per the germline V gene, CDR1 is GTSNPN and CDR2 is SVGIG (reference sequence). This CDR3 spans 11 amino acids. The ends were cut back, 1 base at V and 12 bases at J, with 13 bases in the middle.

The V call is TRBV30, the J call TRBJ2-7; D possibly corresponds to TRBD1 (5 bases). The sequence was collected from a woman younger than 30 with Graves' ophthalmopathy. The sequenced sample was peripheral blood. The DNA for the CDR3 is TGTGCCTGGAGTGAGGGTTGGGGCCTGTACTTC. Amino acid sequence: CAWSEGWGLYF.